This entry lists 22 T cell receptor beta chains sequenced from one sample in a study of PD-1 blockade in classical Hodgkin lymphoma. Clones were sequenced by immunoSEQ multiplex PCR, and TCRdb holds only the in-frame ones, with some missing. The table has some 8,000 clones, about four fifths seen once. As to time point: cycle 4 day 1 (C4D1), after 5 to 7 weeks of nivolumab. All patients relapsed after autologous stem cell transplantation, and brentuximab vedotin exposure varied. Magnetic negative selection of thawed PBMCs yielded the CD8+ T cells. This specimen was CD8+ T cells from blood, taken before the fourth cycle of nivolumab. Source of these receptors: a human donor with classical Hodgkin lymphoma.

The chain uses TRBV7-6 and TRBJ1-2; 9 nucleotides line up with TRBD1. Germline loops: CDR1 SGHVS, CDR2 FNYEAQ. Trimming took 5 bases from V and 8 from J; bases not matched to a gene: 9. The CDR3 has 14 residues. CDR3 coding DNA: TGTGCCAGCAGCACAACAGGGGGCCCAGGAGGCTACACCTTC. It encodes CASSTTGGPGGYTF.

The rearrangement uses TRBV5-5 and TRBJ1-4; no definite D call. This CDR3 is built from 14 residues. Germline CDR1 SGHKS, CDR2 YYEKEE (reference sequence). V was trimmed by 5 bases and J by 2 bases, leaving 10 bases between them. CDR3 protein: CASSDRTTNEKLFF. DNA for the CDR3: TGTGCCAGCAGTGACCGGACCACTAATGAAAAACTGTTTTTT.

This chain uses TRBV5-6 with TRBJ1-2; D not resolved. Trimming took off 0 bases at V and 3 bases at J, with 9 bases between the two ends. The germline V gene encodes CDR1 SGHDT and CDR2 YYEEEE. This CDR3 is built from 14 residues. The CDR3, as DNA: TGTGCCAGCAGCTTGGTCGGCAGCCACTATGGCTACACCTTC. It is translated as CASSLVGSHYGYTF. The variable domain in full, with the rest retrieved from reference TRBV5-6 and TRBJ1-2, is DAGVTQSPTHLIKTRGQQVTLRCSPKSGHDTVSWYQQALGQGPQFIFQYYEEEERQRGNFPDRFSGHQFPNYSSELNVNALLLGDSALYLCASSLVGSHYGYTFGSGTRLTVV.

The rearrangement links TRBV19 to TRBJ1-5, with a weak D call TRBD1 (6 bases). From germline, CDR1 is LNHDA and CDR2 SQIVND (reference sequence). The CDR3 is 14 residues long. V dropped 6 bases and J dropped 10 bases, with 19 bases sitting between them. In nucleotides, the CDR3 is TGTGCCAGTAGAGGGGGAGGAAGGAGGGTTCCCCAGCATTTT. Its protein is CASRGGGRRVPQHF.

The V and J genes are TRBV4-1 and TRBJ1-2, with 7 bases that match TRBD1. Germline values: CDR1 MGHRA, CDR2 YSYEKL. The CDR3 has 16 amino acids. Unmatched junction bases numbered 12, after V lost 4 bases and J lost 4 bases. CDR3 region: CASSPIRGQPPYGYTF. The CDR3 nucleotides read TGCGCCAGCAGCCCCATTCGGGGACAGCCTCCCTATGGCTACACCTTC.

The chain combines TRBV5-8 with TRBJ2-3; TRBD2 matches 10 bases. V lost 4 bases to trimming and J lost 1 base; unmatched junction nucleotides: 12. This CDR3 has 18 residues. CDR1 is SGHTS and CDR2 is YDEGEE in the germline V gene. Here the CDR3 reads CASSPRLSSGGRTDTQYF. The CDR3 nucleotides read TGTGCCAGCAGCCCTCGGTTGTCTAGCGGGGGTCGCACAGATACGCAGTATTTT.

This chain uses TRBV25-1 with TRBJ2-6; possibly TRBD1 for D (6 bases). This CDR3 is built from 14 residues. V dropped 7 bases and J dropped 2 bases, with 9 bases sitting between them. Germline assignment: CDR1 MGHDK and CDR2 SYGVNS. The chain's CDR3 is CASTDRTGANVLTF. CDR3 sequence (DNA): TGTGCCAGCACCGACAGGACTGGGGCCAACGTCCTGACTTTC. Variable domain in full (rest from reference TRBV25-1 and TRBJ2-6): EADIYQTPRYLVIGTGKKITLECSQTMGHDKMYWYQQDPGMELHLIHYSYGVNSTEKGDLSSESTVSRIRTEHFPLTLESARPSHTSQYLCASTDRTGANVLTFGAGSRLTVL.

The J gene is TRBJ1-1, the V gene TRBV11-2; perhaps TRBD1 as D (6 bases). The CDR3 has 14 residues. Germline V gene data show CDR1 as SGHAT and CDR2 as FQNNGV. Trimming removed 2 bases at V and 5 bases at J, with 12 bases between. The CDR3 reads CASSLSGGRTEAFF. The CDR3, as DNA: TGTGCCAGCAGCTTATCCGGGGGGCGGACTGAAGCTTTCTTT.

The chain recombines TRBV29-1 with TRBJ2-7, with a tentative D call TRBD2 (6 bases). Trimming pared 0 bases from V and 4 bases from J, leaving 16 bases between. Germline V gene data show CDR1 as SQVTM and CDR2 as ANQGSEA. The CDR3 extends over 15 amino acids. CDR3 in DNA: TGCAGCGTTGAAGAGGCGGGGTGGGGACTTTACGAGCAGTACTTC. Translating gives CSVEEAGWGLYEQYF.

This chain uses TRBV27 with TRBJ2-7; D possibly matches TRBD1 or TRBD2 (5 bases each). The CDR3 has 16 amino acids. The V gene's germline CDR1 is MNHEY and CDR2 SMNVEV (reference sequence). Trimming removed 2 bases at V and 2 bases at J, with 16 bases between. The CDR3 coding sequence is TGTGCCAGCAGTTTAATAGTGGGACGGATAGCCTACGAGCAGTACTTC. It yields the protein CASSLIVGRIAYEQYF.

This clone was counted only a few times. The chain has TRBV9 and TRBJ1-2; D is uncertain. The length of the CDR3 is 15 residues. The V and J ends lost 2 bases and 4 bases respectively, with 15 bases between them. Germline CDR1 is SGDLS and CDR2 is YYNGEE. CDR3 in DNA: TGTGCCAGCAGCGTTGTGCCTGACTCCCTCTATGGCTACACCTTC. Translation gives CASSVVPDSLYGYTF.

The gene calls are TRBV19 and TRBJ1-2; 8 bases map to TRBD1. V lost 2 bases and J lost 6; bases outside the gene matches: 5. CDR1 LNHDA and CDR2 SQIVND come from the germline V gene (reference sequence). The CDR3 is 14 residues long. CDR3 sequence reads: CASSISDRGDGYTF. The DNA of the CDR3 is TGTGCCAGTAGTATATCCGACAGGGGAGATGGCTACACCTTC.

The V call is TRBV20-1, the J call TRBJ2-1, with D maybe TRBD2 (6 bases). Germline V lookup: CDR1 DFQATT, CDR2 SNEGSKA (reference sequence). The CDR3 has 9 residues. Trimming took 8 bases from V and 12 from J, leaving 11 bases between them. The CDR3 loop reads CSLREAQFF. DNA for the CDR3: TGCAGTTTGAGGGAGGCGCAGTTCTTC.

The rearrangement uses TRBV28 and TRBJ1-2; a weak D match, TRBD1 (5 bases). The CDR3 sequence is 13 residues long. In germline, CDR1 is MDHEN, CDR2 SYDVKM. V lost 5 bases to trimming and J lost 6 bases, with 13 bases between them. CDR3 DNA sequence: TGTGCCAGCAGTCCCTACGGGACGGATGGCTACACCTTC. This sequence encodes CASSPYGTDGYTF.

This sequence joins TRBV6-5 and TRBJ2-6; D is ambiguous. From germline, CDR1 is MNHEY and CDR2 SVGAGI. With 3 bases removed from V and 0 bases from J, the gap between germline ends came to 6 bases. The CDR3 spans 15 residues. CDR3 sequence reads: CASSYQISGANVLTF. Written as DNA, the CDR3 is TGTGCCAGCAGTTATCAGATCTCTGGGGCCAACGTCCTGACTTTC.

The chain links TRBV19 to TRBJ2-7; 7 bases line up with TRBD1. The ends lost 5 bases at V and 0 bases at J; junction bases unmatched: 7. This CDR3 comprises 15 residues. The V gene's germline CDR1 is LNHDA and CDR2 SQIVND (reference sequence). The CDR3 nucleotides are TGTGCCAGTAGTCCCACAGGGGACGTCTCCTACGAGCAGTACTTC. As protein: CASSPTGDVSYEQYF.

The chain links TRBV27 to TRBJ2-3, with 7 bases identical to TRBD2. This CDR3 is built from 15 residues. V lost 5 bases and J lost 9; bases outside the gene matches: 14. CDR1 and CDR2 (germline): MNHEY, SMNVEV (reference sequence). The CDR3 sequence is CASSPTPSGGGTQYF. The CDR3 DNA reads TGTGCCAGCAGTCCTACCCCCTCGGGCGGGGGAACGCAGTATTTT.

The gene calls are TRBV6-5 and TRBJ2-3; 12 nucleotides line up with TRBD1. Germline assignment: CDR1 MNHEY and CDR2 SVGAGI. The CDR3 covers 16 residues. The trim removed 2 bases at V and 6 bases at J, leaving 6 bases unmatched. This CDR3 reads CASSYRGQGAGDTQYF. The CDR3 DNA reads as TGTGCCAGCAGTTACCGGGGACAGGGGGCCGGTGATACGCAGTATTTT.

This chain connects TRBV5-4 to TRBJ2-2; 9 nucleotides match TRBD1. CDR1 SGHNT and CDR2 YYREEE come from the germline V gene (reference sequence). There are 15 residues in the CDR3. V shed 4 bases, J shed 4 bases, and the junction held 5 bases outside the gene matches. CDR3 sequence: CASSANRGPTGELFF. The CDR3 DNA sequence: TGTGCCAGCAGCGCAAACAGGGGGCCCACCGGGGAGCTGTTTTTT.

V usage is TRBV7-9 and J usage is TRBJ2-3; D uncertain. This CDR3 comprises 12 residues. Germline values: CDR1 SEHNR, CDR2 FQNEAQ (reference sequence). With 5 bases removed from V and 5 bases from J, the gap between germline ends came to 8 bases. The DNA for the CDR3 is TGTGCCAGCAGCCCCGACGGAGATACGCAGTATTTT. Translation gives CASSPDGDTQYF.

This rearrangement joins TRBV28 to TRBJ2-7; 8 bases are a match to TRBD2. CDR1 is MDHEN, CDR2 SYDVKM, per germline. Unmatched junction bases numbered 3, after V lost 3 bases and J lost 2 bases. This CDR3 has 14 residues. The CDR3 DNA reads TGTGCCAGCAGTTTCGGCGGGGGGACCTACGAGCAGTACTTC. This translates into CASSFGGGTYEQYF.

This clone was seen a few times. The same CDR3 arises from other DNA sequences in this sample as well. V is TRBV7-3 and J is TRBJ2-7; tentative D call: TRBD2 (5 bases). This CDR3 is built from 15 residues. Trimming pared 4 bases from V and 0 bases from J, leaving 13 bases between. Germline V gene sequence: CDR1 SGHTA, CDR2 FQGTGA. In nucleotides, the CDR3 is TGTGCCAGCAGCTCCGGGATTTCGGGCTCCTACGAGCAGTACTTC. It translates to CASSSGISGSYEQYF.